This T cell receptor beta chain was recovered during a study of response to subunit inactivated influenza vaccine. The study's findings and limits: The authors offered the suggestion that each seasonal influenza vaccination recruits few new T cells.

CDR3 size: 16 residues. Trimming removed 4 bases from V and 0 bases from J; junction bases left unmatched: 3. From germline, CDR1 is SGHRS and CDR2 YFSETQ. Ten or more counts support this clonotype. Its target is unknown. TCRdb independently ran MiXCR on the RT-PCR reads; one entry per CDR3 protein. The data show almost 250,000 distinct CDR3 sequences, less than 15% seen once. J is TRBJ2-3 and V is TRBV5-1, with 12 bases lining up with TRBD2. This sequence was found in a man aged 50 to 59 who received an inactivated influenza vaccine. The starting material was non-naive T cells sorted from PBMCs, obtained 14 days before vaccination. CDR3 nucleotide sequence: TGCGCCAGCAGCCCCGGGACTAGCGGGAGCACAGATACGCAGTATTTT. This encodes CASSPGTSGSTDTQYF.